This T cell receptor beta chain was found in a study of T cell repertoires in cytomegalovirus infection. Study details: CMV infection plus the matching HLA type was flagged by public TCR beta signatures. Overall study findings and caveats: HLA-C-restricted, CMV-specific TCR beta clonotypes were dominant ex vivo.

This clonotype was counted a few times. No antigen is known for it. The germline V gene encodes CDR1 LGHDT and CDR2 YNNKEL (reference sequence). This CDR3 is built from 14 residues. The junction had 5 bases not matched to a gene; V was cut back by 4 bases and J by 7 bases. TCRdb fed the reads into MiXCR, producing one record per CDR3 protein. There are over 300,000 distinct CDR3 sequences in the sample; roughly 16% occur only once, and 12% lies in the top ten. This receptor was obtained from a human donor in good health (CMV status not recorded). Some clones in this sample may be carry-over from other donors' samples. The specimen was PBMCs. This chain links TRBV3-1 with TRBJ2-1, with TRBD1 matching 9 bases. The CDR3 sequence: CASSLQTGGNEQFF. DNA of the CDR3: TGTGCCAGCAGCCTCCAGACAGGGGGGAATGAGCAGTTCTTC.